What follows is one TCR beta chain and its context. Germline V gene data show CDR1 as MGHRA and CDR2 as YSYEKL. This CDR3 contains 16 residues. V shed 0 bases and J shed 5 bases, with 14 bases lying between them. Sequencing used immunoSEQ multiplex PCR; TCRdb keeps in-frame clones, though not all of them. The table records some 70,000 clones, 95% to 97% of them present only once. This sample was taken from a study of technical replicates of blood from several donors. Sample: T cells isolated from PBMCs. This receptor was taken from a human donor in good health. The V gene is TRBV4-1, the J gene TRBJ1-5; D call uncertain. The CDR3 region has the DNA TGCGCCAGCAGCCAAGATCTAGGGAGGGAAGATCAGCCCCAGCATTTT. It encodes CASSQDLGREDQPQHF.